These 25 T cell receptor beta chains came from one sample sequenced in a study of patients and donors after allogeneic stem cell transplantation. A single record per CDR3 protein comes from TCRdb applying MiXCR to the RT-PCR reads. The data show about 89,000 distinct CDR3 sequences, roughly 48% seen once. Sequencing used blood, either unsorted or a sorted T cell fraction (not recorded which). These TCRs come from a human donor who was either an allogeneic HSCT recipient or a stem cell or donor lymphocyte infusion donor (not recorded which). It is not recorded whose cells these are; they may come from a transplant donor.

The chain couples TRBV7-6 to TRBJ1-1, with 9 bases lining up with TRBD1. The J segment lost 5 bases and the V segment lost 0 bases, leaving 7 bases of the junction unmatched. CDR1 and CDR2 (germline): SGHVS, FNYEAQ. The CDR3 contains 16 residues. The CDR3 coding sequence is TGTGCCAGCAGCTTAGCAGGGACAGGGTCGGAGACTGAAGCTTTCTTT. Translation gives CASSLAGTGSETEAFF.

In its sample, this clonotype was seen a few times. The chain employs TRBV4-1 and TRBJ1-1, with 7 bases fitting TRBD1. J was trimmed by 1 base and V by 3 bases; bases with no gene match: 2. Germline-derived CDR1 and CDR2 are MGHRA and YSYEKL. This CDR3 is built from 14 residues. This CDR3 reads CASSQRTGNTEAFF. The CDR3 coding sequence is TGCGCCAGCAGCCAGAGGACAGGGAACACTGAAGCTTTCTTT.

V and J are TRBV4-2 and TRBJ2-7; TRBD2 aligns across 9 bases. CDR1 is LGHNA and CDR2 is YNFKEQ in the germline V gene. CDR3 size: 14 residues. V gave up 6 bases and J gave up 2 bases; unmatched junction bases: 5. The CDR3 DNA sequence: TGTGCCAGCAGACCCCTAGCGGGAACCTACGAGCAGTACTTC. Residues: CASRPLAGTYEQYF.

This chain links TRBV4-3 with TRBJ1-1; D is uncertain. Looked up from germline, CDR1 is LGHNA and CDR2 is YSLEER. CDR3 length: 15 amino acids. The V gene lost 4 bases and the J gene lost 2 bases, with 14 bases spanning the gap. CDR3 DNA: TGCGCCAGCAGCCTGGCTTCCTGGGGAAACACTGAAGCTTTCTTT. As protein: CASSLASWGNTEAFF.

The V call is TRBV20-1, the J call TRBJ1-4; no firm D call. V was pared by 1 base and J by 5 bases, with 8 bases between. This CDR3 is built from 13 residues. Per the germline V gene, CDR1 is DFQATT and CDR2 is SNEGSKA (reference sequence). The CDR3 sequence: CSARGTQNEKLFF. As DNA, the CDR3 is TGCAGTGCTAGAGGCACCCAGAATGAAAAACTGTTTTTT.

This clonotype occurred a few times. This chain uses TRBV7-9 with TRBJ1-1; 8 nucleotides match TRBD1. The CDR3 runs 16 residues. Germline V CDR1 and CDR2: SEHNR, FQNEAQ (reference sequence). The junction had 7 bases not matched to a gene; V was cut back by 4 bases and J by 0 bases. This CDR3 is CASSWRTGSLNTEAFF. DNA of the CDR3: TGTGCCAGCAGCTGGCGGACAGGGAGCTTGAACACTGAAGCTTTCTTT.

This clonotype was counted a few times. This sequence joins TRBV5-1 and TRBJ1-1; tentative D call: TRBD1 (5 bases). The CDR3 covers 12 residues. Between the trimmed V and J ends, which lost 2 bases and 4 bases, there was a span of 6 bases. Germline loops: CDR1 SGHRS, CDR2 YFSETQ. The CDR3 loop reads CASSLTGTEAFF. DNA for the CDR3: TGCGCCAGCAGCTTAACAGGCACTGAAGCTTTCTTT.

The chain's CDR3 is CASSQGITSGRASEQFF. The CDR3 coding sequence is TGCGCCAGCAGCCAAGGAATAACTAGCGGGAGGGCGAGTGAGCAGTTCTTC. V and J are TRBV4-3 and TRBJ2-1; 13 nucleotides line up with TRBD2. Germline-derived CDR1 and CDR2 are LGHNA and YSLEER. The trim removed 1 base at V and 9 bases at J, leaving 9 bases unmatched. This CDR3 contains 17 residues.

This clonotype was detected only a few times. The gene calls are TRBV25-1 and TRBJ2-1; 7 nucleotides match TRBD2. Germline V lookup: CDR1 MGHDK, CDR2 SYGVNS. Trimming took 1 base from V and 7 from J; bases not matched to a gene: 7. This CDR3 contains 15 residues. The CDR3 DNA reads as TGTGCCAGCAGTGAATGGAGCGGGATGGAAAATGAGCAGTTCTTC. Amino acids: CASSEWSGMENEQFF.

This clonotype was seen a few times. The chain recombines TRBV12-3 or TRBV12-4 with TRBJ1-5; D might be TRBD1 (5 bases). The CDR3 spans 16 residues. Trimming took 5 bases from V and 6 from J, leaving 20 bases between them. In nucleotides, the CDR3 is TGTGCCAGCAGTGCAGAATCGGGGCTGAGTTTTCAGCCCCAGCATTTT. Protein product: CASSAESGLSFQPQHF.

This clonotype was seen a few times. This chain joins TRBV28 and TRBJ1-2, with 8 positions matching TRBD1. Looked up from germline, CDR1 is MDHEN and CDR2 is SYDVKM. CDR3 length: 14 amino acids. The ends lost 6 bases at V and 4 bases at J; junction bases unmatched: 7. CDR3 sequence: CASRPPGQAYGYTF. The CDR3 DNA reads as TGTGCCAGCAGACCGCCGGGACAGGCCTATGGCTACACCTTC.

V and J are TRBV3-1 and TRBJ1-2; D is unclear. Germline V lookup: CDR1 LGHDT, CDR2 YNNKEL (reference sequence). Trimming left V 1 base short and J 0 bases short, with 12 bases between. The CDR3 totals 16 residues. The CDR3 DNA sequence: TGTGCCAGCAGCCAAGTGAACAACCGCGCTAACTATGGCTACACCTTC. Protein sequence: CASSQVNNRANYGYTF.

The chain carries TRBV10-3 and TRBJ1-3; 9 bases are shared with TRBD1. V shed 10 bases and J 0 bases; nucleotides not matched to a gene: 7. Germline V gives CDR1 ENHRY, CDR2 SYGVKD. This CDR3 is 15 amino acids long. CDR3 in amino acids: CASTTTGGSGNTIYF. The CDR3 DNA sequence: TGTGCCAGTACAACGACAGGGGGCTCTGGAAACACCATATATTTT.

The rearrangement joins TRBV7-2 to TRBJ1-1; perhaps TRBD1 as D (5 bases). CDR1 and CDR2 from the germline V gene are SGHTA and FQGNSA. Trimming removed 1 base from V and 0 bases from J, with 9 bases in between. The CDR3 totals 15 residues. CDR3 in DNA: TGTGCCAGCAGCTTAGTTTTAGGGGTGAACACTGAAGCTTTCTTT. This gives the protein CASSLVLGVNTEAFF.

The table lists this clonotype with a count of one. The CDR3 protein is CSARDTGTGAGYTEAFF. As DNA, the CDR3 is TGCAGTGCTAGAGATACCGGGACAGGGGCGGGGTACACTGAAGCTTTCTTT. The chain combines TRBV20-1 with TRBJ1-1; the match to TRBD1 covers 10 bases. Looked up from germline, CDR1 is DFQATT and CDR2 is SNEGSKA (reference sequence). The trim removed 0 bases at V and 3 bases at J, leaving 10 bases unmatched. CDR3 size: 17 residues.

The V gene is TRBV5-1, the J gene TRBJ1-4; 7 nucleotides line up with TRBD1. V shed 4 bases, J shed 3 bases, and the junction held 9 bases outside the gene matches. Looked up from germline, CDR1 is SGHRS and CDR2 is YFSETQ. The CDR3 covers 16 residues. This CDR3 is CASSPGTVTPNEKLFF. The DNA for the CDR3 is TGCGCCAGCAGCCCGGGGACAGTCACTCCTAATGAAAAACTGTTTTTT. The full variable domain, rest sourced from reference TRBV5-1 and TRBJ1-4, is KAGVTQTPRYLIKTRGQQVTLSCSPISGHRSVSWYQQTPGQGLQFLFEYFSETQRNKGNFPGRFSGRQFSNSRSEMNVSTLELGDSALYLCASSPGTVTPNEKLFFGSGTQLSVL.

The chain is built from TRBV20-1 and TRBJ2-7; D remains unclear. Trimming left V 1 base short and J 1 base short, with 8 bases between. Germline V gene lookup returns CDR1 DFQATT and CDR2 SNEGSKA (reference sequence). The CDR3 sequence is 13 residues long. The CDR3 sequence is CSARGISSYEQYF. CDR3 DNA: TGCAGTGCTAGAGGGATTTCTTCCTACGAGCAGTACTTC.

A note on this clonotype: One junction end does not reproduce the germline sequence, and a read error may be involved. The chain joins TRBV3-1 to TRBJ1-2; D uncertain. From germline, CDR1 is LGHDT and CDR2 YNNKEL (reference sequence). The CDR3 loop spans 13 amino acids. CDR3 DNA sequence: TGTGCCAGCAACCAACGGGGAAACTATGGCTACACCTTC. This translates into CASNQRGNYGYTF.

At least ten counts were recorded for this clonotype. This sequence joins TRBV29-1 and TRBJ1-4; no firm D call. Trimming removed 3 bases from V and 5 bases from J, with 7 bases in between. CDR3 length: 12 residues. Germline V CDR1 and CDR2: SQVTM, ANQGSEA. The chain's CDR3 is CSVEGINEKLFF. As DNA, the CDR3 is TGCAGCGTTGAGGGGATCAATGAAAAACTGTTTTTT.

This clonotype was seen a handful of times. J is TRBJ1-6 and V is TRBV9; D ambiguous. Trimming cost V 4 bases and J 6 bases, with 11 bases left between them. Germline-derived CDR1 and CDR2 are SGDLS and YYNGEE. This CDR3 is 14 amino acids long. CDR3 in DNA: TGTGCCAGCAGCAGGGAAGCATTTAATTCACCCCTCCACTTT. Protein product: CASSREAFNSPLHF.

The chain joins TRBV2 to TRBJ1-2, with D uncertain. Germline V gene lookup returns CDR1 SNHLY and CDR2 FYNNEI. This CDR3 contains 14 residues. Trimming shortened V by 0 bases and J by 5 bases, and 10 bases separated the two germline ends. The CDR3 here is CASSEAGRFYGYTF. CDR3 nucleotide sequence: TGTGCCAGCAGTGAAGCGGGCAGGTTTTATGGCTACACCTTC.

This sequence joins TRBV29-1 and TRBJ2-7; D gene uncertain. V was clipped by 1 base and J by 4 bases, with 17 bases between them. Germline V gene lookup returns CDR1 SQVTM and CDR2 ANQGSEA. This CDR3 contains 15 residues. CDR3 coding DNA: TGCAGCGTTGAAGGATATAGGGATGAGACTTACGAGCAGTACTTC. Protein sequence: CSVEGYRDETYEQYF.

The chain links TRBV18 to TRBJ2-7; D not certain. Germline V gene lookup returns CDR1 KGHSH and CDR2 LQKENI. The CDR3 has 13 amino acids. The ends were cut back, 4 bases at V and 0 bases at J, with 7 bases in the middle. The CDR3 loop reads CASSRPPSYEQYF. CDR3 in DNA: TGTGCCAGCTCACGCCCACCCTCCTACGAGCAGTACTTC.

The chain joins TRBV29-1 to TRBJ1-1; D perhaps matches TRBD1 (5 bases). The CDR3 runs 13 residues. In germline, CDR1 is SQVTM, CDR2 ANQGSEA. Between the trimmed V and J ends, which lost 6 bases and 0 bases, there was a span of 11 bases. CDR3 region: CSVTGAMNTEAFF. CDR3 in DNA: TGCAGCGTAACAGGTGCCATGAACACTGAAGCTTTCTTT.

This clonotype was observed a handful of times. CDR3: CAISENPRTGNSYNSPLHF. Here the CDR3 DNA reads TGTGCCATCAGTGAGAACCCCCGGACAGGGAACTCCTATAATTCACCCCTCCACTTT. The genes are TRBV10-3 and TRBJ1-6, with TRBD1 identical over 8 bases. CDR3 length equals 19 residues. Germline V lookup: CDR1 ENHRY, CDR2 SYGVKD. J was trimmed by 0 bases and V by 2 bases; bases with no gene match: 9.